These 14 T cell receptor beta chains were sequenced from one sample in a study of CD8+ T cells in alopecia areata. Extraction of RNA preceded its reverse transcription into cDNA, which served as the sequencing template. This table comes from immunoSEQ multiplex PCR, and its TCRdb copy is limited to in-frame clones, with some not included. The sample lists 150,000 or so clones, around 50% seen once, with 15% to 20% in the top ten. The material was CD8+ T cells sorted from blood, obtained at week 0. These receptors all stem from a human donor with alopecia areata.

The count of this clone is one. This rearrangement joins TRBV29-1 to TRBJ2-6; 7 nucleotides line up with TRBD1. In germline, CDR1 is SQVTM, CDR2 ANQGSEA. Unmatched junction bases numbered 8, after V lost 7 bases and J lost 2 bases. The length of the CDR3 is 15 residues. The CDR3: CSALITGAGANVLTF. In DNA, the CDR3 is TGCAGCGCCCTTATTACAGGGGCTGGGGCCAACGTCCTGACTTTC.

DNA for the CDR3: TGTGCCTGGATTAGGACATACAACCGGGAAGCTTTCTTT. Translated, it gives CAWIRTYNREAFF. This chain uses TRBV30 with TRBJ1-1; possibly TRBD1 for D (5 bases). The CDR3 covers 13 residues. V lost 4 bases, J lost 8 bases, and 17 bases lay in between. CDR1 is GTSNPN and CDR2 is SVGIG in the germline V gene (reference sequence).

This clone was picked up a small number of times. This chain links TRBV29-1 with TRBJ2-7, with 11 nucleotides matching TRBD2. Per germline, CDR1 SQVTM and CDR2 ANQGSEA. V gave up 6 bases and J gave up 3 bases; unmatched junction bases: 10. This CDR3 contains 15 residues. CDR3 DNA sequence: TGCAGCGTGGAAAGACTAGCGGGGAACCACTACGAGCAGTACTTC. Protein product: CSVERLAGNHYEQYF.

This clone was counted a few times. The V and J genes are TRBV30 and TRBJ1-5, with D perhaps matching TRBD1 (5 bases). The CDR3 runs to 13 residues. The V end was cut by 2 bases, the J end by 5 bases, with 10 bases between. Germline lookup yields CDR1 GTSNPN and CDR2 SVGIG (reference sequence). The DNA of the CDR3 is TGTGCCTGGAGTCGGGACGGCGATCAGCCCCAGCATTTT. Its protein product is CAWSRDGDQPQHF.

The gene calls are TRBV30 and TRBJ2-7; D might be TRBD1 (6 bases). Trimming took off 1 base at V and 5 bases at J, with 12 bases between the two ends. Germline loops: CDR1 GTSNPN, CDR2 SVGIG (reference sequence). CDR3 length equals 13 residues. The CDR3 DNA follows: TGTGCCTGGAGTGAAACAGGGAACCACGAGCAGTACTTC. Translating gives CAWSETGNHEQYF. Variable domain in full (rest from reference TRBV30 and TRBJ2-7): SQTIHQWPATLVQPVGSPLSLECTVEGTSNPNLYWYRQAAGRGLQLLFYSVGIGQISSEVPQNLSASRPQDRQFILSSKKLLLSDSGFYLCAWSETGNHEQYFGPGTRLTVT.

This clone appeared a single time. V and J are TRBV30 and TRBJ1-2; the D gene is possibly TRBD1 (5 bases). Trimming removed 2 bases at V and 9 bases at J, with 10 bases between. Germline CDR1 and CDR2: GTSNPN and SVGIG (reference sequence). The CDR3 contains 11 residues. CDR3 DNA sequence: TGTGCCTGGAGTACAGGTTTAAGCTACACCTTC. Amino acid sequence: CAWSTGLSYTF. Looking up the rest from reference TRBV30 and TRBJ1-2 gives the full variable domain: SQTIHQWPATLVQPVGSPLSLECTVEGTSNPNLYWYRQAAGRGLQLLFYSVGIGQISSEVPQNLSASRPQDRQFILSSKKLLLSDSGFYLCAWSTGLSYTFGSGTRLTVV.

V and J are TRBV30 and TRBJ1-4; maybe TRBD1 (6 bases). Germline V gives CDR1 GTSNPN, CDR2 SVGIG (reference sequence). This CDR3 comprises 15 residues. V lost 5 bases, J lost 4 bases, and 17 bases lay in between. This CDR3 is CAWSTGWEVNEKLFF. The CDR3 nucleotides are TGTGCCTGGTCCACAGGGTGGGAGGTTAATGAAAAACTGTTTTTT.

J is TRBJ2-7 and V is TRBV2, with D perhaps matching TRBD1 or TRBD2 (5 bases each). Trimming left V 5 bases short and J 3 bases short, with 14 bases between. CDR3 length: 14 residues. Germline-derived CDR1 and CDR2 are SNHLY and FYNNEI. CDR3 coding DNA: TGTGCCAGCAGTCCACCCGGGACCTACTACGAGCAGTACTTC. Protein sequence: CASSPPGTYYEQYF.

This clone turned up a few times. This chain joins TRBV7-9 and TRBJ2-7; 11 bases line up with TRBD2. Germline loops: CDR1 SEHNR, CDR2 FQNEAQ (reference sequence). Losses at the gene ends were 4 bases for V and 6 bases for J; bases not matched to a gene: 8. The CDR3 is 15 residues long. For the CDR3, the DNA is TGTGCCAGCAGCTCCATAGCGGGGGGGCCTTCCGAGCAGTACTTC. Its translation: CASSSIAGGPSEQYF.

The rearrangement links TRBV30 to TRBJ2-3, with D tentatively TRBD2 (6 bases). The CDR3 has 11 amino acids. In germline, CDR1 is GTSNPN, CDR2 SVGIG (reference sequence). The germline V and J ends were trimmed by 4 bases and 7 bases, with 9 bases remaining between them. The CDR3 nucleotides read TGTGCCTGGACGGAGGGACATACGCAGTATTTT. This codes for CAWTEGHTQYF.

This sequence joins TRBV30 and TRBJ1-2; 10 bases match TRBD1. Germline V gene sequence: CDR1 GTSNPN, CDR2 SVGIG (reference sequence). V was pared by 7 bases and J by 7 bases, with 9 bases of the junction left unmatched. The CDR3 contains 13 residues. Here the CDR3 DNA reads TGTGCCTCCCCGGGACAGGGGTTAGGTGGCTACACCTTC. Translated, it gives CASPGQGLGGYTF.

This clone was observed a few times. V is TRBV7-2 and J is TRBJ2-3; 12 bases are shared with TRBD1. J lost 2 bases, V lost 5 bases, and 5 bases had no gene match. Germline V gene sequence: CDR1 SGHTA, CDR2 FQGNSA. The CDR3 totals 16 residues. DNA for the CDR3: TGTGCCAGCAGCACCTGGGACAGGGGGCACACAGATACGCAGTATTTT. Translation gives CASSTWDRGHTDTQYF.

This clone occurred a few times. This rearrangement joins TRBV9 to TRBJ1-6; D gene unclear. Germline CDR1 is SGDLS and CDR2 is YYNGEE. This CDR3 comprises 14 residues. The germline V and J ends were trimmed by 3 bases and 7 bases, with 11 bases remaining between them. CDR3 DNA sequence: TGTGCCAGCAGCGGGGCAGTTAAGAATTCACCCCTCCACTTT. Translation: CASSGAVKNSPLHF. The whole variable domain, remainder taken from reference TRBV9 and TRBJ1-6, is DSGVTQTPKHLITATGQRVTLRCSPRSGDLSVYWYQQSLDQGLQFLIQYYNGEERAKGNILERFSAQQFPDLHSELNLSSLELGDSALYFCASSGAVKNSPLHFGNGTRLTVT.

The chain links TRBV2 to TRBJ2-7; possible D gene TRBD2, 5 bases. Looked up from germline, CDR1 is SNHLY and CDR2 is FYNNEI. The CDR3 has 13 amino acids. Trimming took 5 bases from V and 3 from J, leaving 11 bases between them. The CDR3 protein is CASSQLGIYEQYF. DNA of the CDR3: TGTGCCAGCAGTCAGCTCGGGATCTACGAGCAGTACTTC.